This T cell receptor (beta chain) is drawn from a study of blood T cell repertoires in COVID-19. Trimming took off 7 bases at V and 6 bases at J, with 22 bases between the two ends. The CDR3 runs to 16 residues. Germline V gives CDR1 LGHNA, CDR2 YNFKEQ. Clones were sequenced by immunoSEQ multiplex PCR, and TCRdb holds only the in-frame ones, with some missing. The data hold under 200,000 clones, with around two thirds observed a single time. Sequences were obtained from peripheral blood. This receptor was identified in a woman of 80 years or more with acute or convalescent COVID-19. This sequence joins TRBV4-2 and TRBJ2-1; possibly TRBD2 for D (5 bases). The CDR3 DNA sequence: TGTGCCAGCACCATCAACCTAGCAAGTAACGGCAATGAGCAGTTCTTC. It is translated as CASTINLASNGNEQFF.